This TCR beta chain was recorded in a study of blood T cell repertoires in COVID-19 (TCRdb year 2020). About the study as a whole: Collaborator samples came from the United States, Italy and Spain and covered acute and convalescent phases of COVID-19. A freely available public database, intended as a resource for researchers studying the immune response to SARS-CoV-2, is where the repertoires were released. HLA class I and class II types, where available, came from metadata supplied by the sample provider rather than from assay-based typing. The prospective study material was composed of cDNA or gDNA derived from T cells, B-cell-depleted T cells, or PBMCs. Samples were obtained from the ongoing ImmuneRACE study (first 160 participants) and from 1,254 subjects provided by 6 global collaborators. Nearly every sample came with metadata listing a de-identified subject ID, COVID-19 status, age in years and sex. The dataset comprised deeply sampled blood TCRbeta repertoires from subjects exposed to, actively infected with, or recovered from COVID-19.

At one collaborating source in Seattle, patients were enrolled during active infection and were followed longitudinally through the course of disease. Collaborating institutions collected whole blood in K2EDTA tubes following their own protocols. For TCRbeta analysis, collaborators shipped samples in one of three forms: frozen whole blood, isolated PBMCs, or DNA extracted from either of those sample types. Worth noting for this clone: Its antigen remains undetermined. Base qualities are missing; no much larger clone stands one base away.

Results the study describes overall, beyond this receptor: Clinical and demographic metadata were provided uncurated, with the amount varying by source and participant.

The immunoSEQ Assay, a bias-controlled multiplex PCR, was used to amplify TCRbeta CDR3 regions from genomic DNA. The original pipeline was this. Within the assay, amplification of reference gene primers was used to estimate how many nucleated cells each sample contained. To quantify the absolute abundance of each unique TCRbeta CDR3 rearrangement, sequence reads were collapsed and filtered. For each sample, productive Simpson clonality was calculated as the square root of Simpson's diversity index across productive rearrangements. TCRdb holds this immuneACCESS table with in-frame rearrangements only. Some clones are missing; in checked studies, unresolved V genes explain under half, and the rest has no known cause. V and J calls and clone size are copied from that table; D and trimming were computed from the DNA. The sample contains 140,000 to 150,000 clones, roughly 85% of them found a single time. The ten largest clones represent roughly 8% of the sample.

The CDR3 runs 14 amino acids, cysteine and phenylalanine included. Here the CDR3 DNA is all that survives: 42 bases in frame from base 1. V is shortened by 5 bases, J by 4 bases, and the region joining them spans 13 bases. Taken from the germline V gene (reference sequence), the CDR1 and CDR2 loops are LNHDA and SQIVND. Sequencing was done on a sample of peripheral blood. The TCR was taken from a woman in her sixties with COVID-19, enrolled during active disease. This chain joins TRBV19 to TRBJ2-3; the D segment could be TRBD1, given 5 matching bases. The sequence in DNA is TGTGCCAGTAGTCTGTGGGGCAGTCCAGATACGCAGTATTTT. It translates as CASSLWGSPDTQYF.